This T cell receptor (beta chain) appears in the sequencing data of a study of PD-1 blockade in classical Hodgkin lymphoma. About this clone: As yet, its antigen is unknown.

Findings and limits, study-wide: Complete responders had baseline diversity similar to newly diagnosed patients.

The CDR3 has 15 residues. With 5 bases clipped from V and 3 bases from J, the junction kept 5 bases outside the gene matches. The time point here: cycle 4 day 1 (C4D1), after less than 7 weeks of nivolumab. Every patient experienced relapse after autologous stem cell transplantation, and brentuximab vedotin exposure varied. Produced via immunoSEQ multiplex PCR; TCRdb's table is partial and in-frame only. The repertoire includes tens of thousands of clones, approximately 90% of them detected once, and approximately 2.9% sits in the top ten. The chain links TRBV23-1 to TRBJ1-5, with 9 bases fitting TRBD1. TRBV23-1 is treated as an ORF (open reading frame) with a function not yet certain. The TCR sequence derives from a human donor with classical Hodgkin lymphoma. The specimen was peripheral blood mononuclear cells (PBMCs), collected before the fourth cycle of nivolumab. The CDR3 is CASSYRDRANQPQHF. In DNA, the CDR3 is TGCGCCAGCAGTTACCGGGACAGGGCCAATCAGCCCCAGCATTTT.